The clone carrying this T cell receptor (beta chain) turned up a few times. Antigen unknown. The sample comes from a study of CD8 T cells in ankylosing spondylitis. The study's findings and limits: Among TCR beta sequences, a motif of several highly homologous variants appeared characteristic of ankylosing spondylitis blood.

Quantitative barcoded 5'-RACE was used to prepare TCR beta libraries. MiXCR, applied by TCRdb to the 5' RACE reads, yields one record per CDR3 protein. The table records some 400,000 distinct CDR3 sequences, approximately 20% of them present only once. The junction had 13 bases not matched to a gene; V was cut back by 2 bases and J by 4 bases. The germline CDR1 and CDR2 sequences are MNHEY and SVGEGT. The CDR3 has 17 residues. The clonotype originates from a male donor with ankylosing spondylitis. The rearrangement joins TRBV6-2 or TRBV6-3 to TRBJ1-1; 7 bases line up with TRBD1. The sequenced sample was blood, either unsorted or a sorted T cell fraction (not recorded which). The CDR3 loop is CASSYPRGQVGATEAFF. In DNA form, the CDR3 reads TGTGCCAGCAGTTACCCCCGCGGACAGGTGGGGGCCACTGAAGCTTTCTTT.